This T cell receptor (beta chain) originates from a study of regulatory T cells in long-lasting Graves disease. This clonotype appeared a few times. Arm-PCR with iRepertoire HTBI primers amplified the CDR3 regions for these TCR beta libraries. TCRdb fed the multiplex PCR reads into MiXCR, producing one record per CDR3 protein. The data hold roughly 510,000 distinct CDR3 sequences, with about 16% observed a single time. Time point given: newly diagnosed GD, antithyroid drugs for less than 3 months. RNA isolated from PBMCs was used to make the TCR library. This CDR3 is built from 15 residues. Germline V gene data show CDR1 as SEHNR and CDR2 as FQNEAQ (reference sequence). Trimming pared 3 bases from V and 2 bases from J, leaving 11 bases between. The same data also contributed to another study, on T cells in Graves' hyperthyroidism and ophthalmopathy. From that study: Using the HTBI primer set, a first-round RT-PCR was run on the TCR CDR3.

This TCR was sampled from a young man with Graves disease. The J gene is TRBJ2-1, the V gene TRBV7-9; D is ambiguous. The sequencing here drew on peripheral blood mononuclear cells (PBMCs), taken at new diagnosis, from a patient treated with antithyroid drugs. The CDR3 nucleotides read TGTGCCAGCAGCTTCCCAACGAAACCCTACAATGAGCAGTTCTTC. This sequence encodes CASSFPTKPYNEQFF.